This T cell receptor beta chain was recorded in a study of blood T cell repertoires in COVID-19 (dated by TCRdb to about 2020). Study-wide context: Collaborator samples came from the United States, Italy and Spain and covered acute and convalescent phases of COVID-19. Deeply sampled blood TCRbeta repertoires from subjects exposed to, actively infected with, or recovered from COVID-19 were included in the dataset. The prospective study material was composed of cDNA or gDNA derived from T cells, B-cell-depleted T cells, or PBMCs. Nearly every sample came with metadata listing a de-identified subject ID, COVID-19 status, age in years and sex. The repertoires were released in a freely available public database intended as a resource for research on the immune response to SARS-CoV-2. Samples came from the ongoing ImmuneRACE study (first 160 participants) plus 1,254 subjects from 6 global collaborators. Where HLA class I and class II types were available, the types were taken from metadata supplied by the sample provider, not from assay-based typing.

TCRbeta CDR3 regions were amplified from genomic DNA by means of the immunoSEQ Assay, a bias-controlled multiplex PCR. Per the authors' processing: Nucleated cell counts per sample were estimated from amplification of reference gene primers within the assay. To quantify the absolute abundance of each unique TCRbeta CDR3 rearrangement, sequence reads were collapsed and filtered. For each sample, productive Simpson clonality was calculated as the square root of Simpson's diversity index over productive rearrangements. TCRdb re-hosts the immuneACCESS table, in-frame sequences only. Its copies lack some clones; in the studies checked, an unresolved V gene accounts for under half of them, and the cause for the rest is not known. V, J and clone size reflect that table, while D and trimming were determined from the DNA. In all, the sample holds over 80,000 clones, and 85% to 95% of those were seen once. The top ten clonotypes cover over 1.5% of the sample.

Broader findings and caveats from the paper: How much clinical and demographic metadata was included differed by source and by participant, and the metadata was provided uncurated.

The collaborating institutions used their own protocols to collect whole blood in K2EDTA tubes. For TCRbeta analysis, collaborators shipped samples as frozen whole blood, isolated PBMCs, or DNA extracted from either of those sample types. Counted from cysteine to phenylalanine, this CDR3 has 17 amino acids. The sequence is cut down to CDR3 DNA, 51 bases in frame from base 1. Taken from the germline V gene (reference sequence), the CDR1 and CDR2 loops are SGHKS and YYEKEE. The germline V end is reduced by 0 bases and the J end by 0 bases; junction bases left unmatched: 5. For this clone: The clone's antigen remains unknown. Per-base quality was not reported, and no clone a single base away is much larger than it.

This clonotype was sampled from a man aged 55 to 70 with acute or convalescent COVID-19. The chain is assembled from TRBV5-5 and TRBJ2-3, and 9 bases in between align with TRBD1. Sequenced input: peripheral blood. The sequence in DNA is TGTGCCAGCAGCTTGGGACAGGGGGGATTTAGCACAGATACGCAGTATTTT. It specifies CASSLGQGGFSTDTQYF.